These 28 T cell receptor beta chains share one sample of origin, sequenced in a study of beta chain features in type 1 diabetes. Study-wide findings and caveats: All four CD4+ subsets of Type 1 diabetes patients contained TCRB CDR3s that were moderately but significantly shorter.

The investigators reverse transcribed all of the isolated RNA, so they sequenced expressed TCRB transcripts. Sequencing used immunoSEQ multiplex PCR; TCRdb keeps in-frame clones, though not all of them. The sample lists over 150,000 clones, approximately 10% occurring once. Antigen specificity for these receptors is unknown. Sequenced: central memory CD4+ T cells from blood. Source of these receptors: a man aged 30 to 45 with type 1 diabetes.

CDR3 sequence (DNA): TGTGCCAGCAGCTTAAGATCGGATCAGCCCCAGCATTTT. Its translation is CASSLRSDQPQHF. This chain joins TRBV7-9 and TRBJ1-5; D gene ambiguous. Per germline, CDR1 SEHNR and CDR2 FQNEAQ (reference sequence). V lost 2 bases and J 5 bases, leaving 7 bases between the germline ends. The CDR3 is 13 amino acids.

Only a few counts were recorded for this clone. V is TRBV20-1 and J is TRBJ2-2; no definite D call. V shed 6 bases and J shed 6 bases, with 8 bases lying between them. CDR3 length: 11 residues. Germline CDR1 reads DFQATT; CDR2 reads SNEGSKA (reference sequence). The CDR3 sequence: CSAFVAGELFF. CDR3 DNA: TGCAGTGCCTTCGTAGCCGGGGAGCTGTTTTTT.

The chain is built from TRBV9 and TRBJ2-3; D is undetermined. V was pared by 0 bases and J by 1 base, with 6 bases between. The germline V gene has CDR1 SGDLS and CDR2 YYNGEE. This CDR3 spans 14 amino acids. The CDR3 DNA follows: TGTGCCAGCAGCGTAGGAATAGGCACAGATACGCAGTATTTT. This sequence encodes CASSVGIGTDTQYF.

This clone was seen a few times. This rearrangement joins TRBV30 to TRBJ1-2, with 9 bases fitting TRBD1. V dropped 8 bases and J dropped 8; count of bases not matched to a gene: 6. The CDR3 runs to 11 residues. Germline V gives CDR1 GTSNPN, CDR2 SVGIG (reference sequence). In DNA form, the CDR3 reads TGTGCCGGGGGACAGGGCGTAGGCTACACCTTC. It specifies CAGGQGVGYTF. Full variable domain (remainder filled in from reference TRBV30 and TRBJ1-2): SQTIHQWPATLVQPVGSPLSLECTVEGTSNPNLYWYRQAAGRGLQLLFYSVGIGQISSEVPQNLSASRPQDRQFILSSKKLLLSDSGFYLCAGGQGVGYTFGSGTRLTVV.

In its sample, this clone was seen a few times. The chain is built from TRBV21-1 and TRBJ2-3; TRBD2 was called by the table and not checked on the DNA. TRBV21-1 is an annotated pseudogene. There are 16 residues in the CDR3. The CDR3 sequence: CASSRGGEVSTDTQYF. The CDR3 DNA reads TGTGCCAGCAGCAGGGGAGGGGAAGTGAGCACAGATACGCAGTATTTT.

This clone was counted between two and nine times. The CDR3 DNA sequence: TGTGCCAGTAGTATCGGGGGATCCAAGGATACGCAGTATTTT. Translated: CASSIGGSKDTQYF. The chain couples TRBV19 to TRBJ2-3, with D perhaps TRBD2 (6 bases). Per germline, CDR1 LNHDA and CDR2 SQIVND (reference sequence). This CDR3 is built from 14 residues. Trimming took off 3 bases at V and 6 bases at J, with 13 bases between the two ends.

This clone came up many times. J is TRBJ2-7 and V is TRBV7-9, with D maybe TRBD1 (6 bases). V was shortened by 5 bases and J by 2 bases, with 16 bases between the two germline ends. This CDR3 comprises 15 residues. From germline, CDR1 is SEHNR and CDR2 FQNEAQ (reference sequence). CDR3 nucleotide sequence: TGTGCCAGCAGCCTCAGGGGCGGGCTCCCCTACGAGCAGTACTTC. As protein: CASSLRGGLPYEQYF.

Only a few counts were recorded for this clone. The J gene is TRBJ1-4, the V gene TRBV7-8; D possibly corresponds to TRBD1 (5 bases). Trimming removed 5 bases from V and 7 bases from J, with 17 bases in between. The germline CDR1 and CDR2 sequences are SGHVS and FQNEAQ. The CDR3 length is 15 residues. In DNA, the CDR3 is TGTGCCAGCAGCCCCAGAGACAGACAGCCTGAAAAACTGTTTTTT. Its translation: CASSPRDRQPEKLFF.

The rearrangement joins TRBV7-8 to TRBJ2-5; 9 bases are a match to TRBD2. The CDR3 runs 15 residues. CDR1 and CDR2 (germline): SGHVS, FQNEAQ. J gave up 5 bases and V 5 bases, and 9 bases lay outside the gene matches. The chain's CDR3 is CASSRGVAGVETQYF. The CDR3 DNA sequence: TGTGCCAGCAGCAGAGGGGTAGCGGGAGTCGAGACCCAGTACTTC.

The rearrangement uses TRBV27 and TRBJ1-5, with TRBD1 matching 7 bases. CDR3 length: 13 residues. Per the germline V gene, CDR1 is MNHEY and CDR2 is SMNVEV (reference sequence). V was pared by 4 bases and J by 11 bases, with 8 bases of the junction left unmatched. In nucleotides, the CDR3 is TGTGCCAGCAGTTCGACAGGGCGCGGGGCCCAGCATTTT. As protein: CASSSTGRGAQHF.

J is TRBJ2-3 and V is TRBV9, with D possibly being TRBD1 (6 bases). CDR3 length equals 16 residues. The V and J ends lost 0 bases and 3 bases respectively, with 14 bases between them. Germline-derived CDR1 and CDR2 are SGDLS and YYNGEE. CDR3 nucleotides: TGTGCCAGCAGCGTAGGGCTCCAGGGGCCAACAGATACGCAGTATTTT. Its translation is CASSVGLQGPTDTQYF.

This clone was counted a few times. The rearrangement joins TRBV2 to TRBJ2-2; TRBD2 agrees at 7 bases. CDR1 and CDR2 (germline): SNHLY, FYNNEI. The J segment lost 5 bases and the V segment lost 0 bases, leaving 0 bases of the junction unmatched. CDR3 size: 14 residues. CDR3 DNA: TGTGCCAGCAGTGAAGCTAGCGGGACCGGGGAGCTGTTTTTT. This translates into CASSEASGTGELFF.

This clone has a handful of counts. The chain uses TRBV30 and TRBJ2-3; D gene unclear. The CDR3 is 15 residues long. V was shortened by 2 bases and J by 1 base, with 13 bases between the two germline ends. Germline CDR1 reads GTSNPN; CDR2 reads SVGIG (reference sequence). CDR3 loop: CAWSMNSPGTDTQYF. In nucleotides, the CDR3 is TGTGCCTGGAGTATGAACTCCCCTGGCACAGATACGCAGTATTTT. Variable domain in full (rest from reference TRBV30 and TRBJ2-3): SQTIHQWPATLVQPVGSPLSLECTVEGTSNPNLYWYRQAAGRGLQLLFYSVGIGQISSEVPQNLSASRPQDRQFILSSKKLLLSDSGFYLCAWSMNSPGTDTQYFGPGTRLTVL.

The CDR3 coding sequence is TGCGCCAGCAGCTTGGAGGCTACCCAGGGGACCCAGTACTTC. It translates to CASSLEATQGTQYF. The V call is TRBV5-1, the J call TRBJ2-5; D may be TRBD1 (5 bases). Trimming stripped 0 bases from V and 7 bases from J, with 13 bases between. CDR1 and CDR2 from the germline V gene are SGHRS and YFSETQ. This CDR3 is 14 amino acids long.

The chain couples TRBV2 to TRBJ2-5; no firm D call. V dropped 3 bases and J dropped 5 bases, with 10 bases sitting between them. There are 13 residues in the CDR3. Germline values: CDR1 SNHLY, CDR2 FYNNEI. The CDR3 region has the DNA TGTGCCAGCAGTGAGGGCAGGTTGGAGACCCAGTACTTC. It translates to CASSEGRLETQYF.

Here the CDR3 reads CASSPANSQDPPYGYTF. The CDR3 DNA is TGTGCCAGCTCACCAGCGAATTCACAGGATCCACCCTATGGCTACACCTTC. The rearrangement uses TRBV18 and TRBJ1-2; D is possibly TRBD1 (5 bases). V was cut by 2 bases and J by 4 bases, with 20 bases left in between. The germline V gene has CDR1 KGHSH and CDR2 LQKENI. The CDR3 totals 17 residues.

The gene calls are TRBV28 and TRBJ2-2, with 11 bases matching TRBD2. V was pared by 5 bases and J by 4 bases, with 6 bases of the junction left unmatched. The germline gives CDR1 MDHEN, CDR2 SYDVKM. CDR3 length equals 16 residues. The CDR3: CASSRLAGTSTGELFF. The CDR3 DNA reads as TGTGCCAGCAGTCGACTAGCGGGAACTAGCACCGGGGAGCTGTTTTTT.

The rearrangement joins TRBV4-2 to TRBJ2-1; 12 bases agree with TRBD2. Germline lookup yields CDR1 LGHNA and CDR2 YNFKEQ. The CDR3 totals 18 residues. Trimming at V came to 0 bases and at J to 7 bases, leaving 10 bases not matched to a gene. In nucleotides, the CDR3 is TGTGCCAGCAGCCAAGACAATGGACTAGCGGGGACCTTTAATGAGCAGTTCTTC. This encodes CASSQDNGLAGTFNEQFF.

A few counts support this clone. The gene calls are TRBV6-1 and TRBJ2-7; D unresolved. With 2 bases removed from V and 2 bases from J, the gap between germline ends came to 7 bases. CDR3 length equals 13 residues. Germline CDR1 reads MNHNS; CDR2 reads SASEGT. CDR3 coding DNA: TGTGCCAGCAGTGAAAGTGGCACCTACGAGCAGTACTTC. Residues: CASSESGTYEQYF.

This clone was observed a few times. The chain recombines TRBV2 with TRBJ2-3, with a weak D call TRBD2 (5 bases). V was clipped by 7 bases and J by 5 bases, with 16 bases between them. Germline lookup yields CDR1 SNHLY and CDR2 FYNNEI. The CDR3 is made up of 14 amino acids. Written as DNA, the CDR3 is TGTGCCAGCACCTACGTCGTCGGGATAGATACGCAGTATTTT. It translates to CASTYVVGIDTQYF. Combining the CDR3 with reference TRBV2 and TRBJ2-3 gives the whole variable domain EPEVTQTPSHQVTQMGQEVILRCVPISNHLYFYWYRQILGQKVEFLVSFYNNEISEKSEIFDDQFSVERPDGSNFTLKIRSTKLEDSAMYFCASTYVVGIDTQYFGPGTRLTVL.

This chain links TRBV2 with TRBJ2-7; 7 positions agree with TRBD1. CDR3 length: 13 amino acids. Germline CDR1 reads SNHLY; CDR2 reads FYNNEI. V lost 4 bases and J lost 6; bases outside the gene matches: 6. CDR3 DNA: TGTGCCAGCAGTGGAGGACAGGTCCTCGAGCAGTACTTC. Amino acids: CASSGGQVLEQYF.

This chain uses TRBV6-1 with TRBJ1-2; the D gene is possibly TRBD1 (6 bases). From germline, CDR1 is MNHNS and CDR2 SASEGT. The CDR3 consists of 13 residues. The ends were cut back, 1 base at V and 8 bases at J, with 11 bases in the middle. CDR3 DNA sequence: TGTGCCAGCAGTGAAGACAGGGAAGAGGGCTACACCTTC. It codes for CASSEDREEGYTF.

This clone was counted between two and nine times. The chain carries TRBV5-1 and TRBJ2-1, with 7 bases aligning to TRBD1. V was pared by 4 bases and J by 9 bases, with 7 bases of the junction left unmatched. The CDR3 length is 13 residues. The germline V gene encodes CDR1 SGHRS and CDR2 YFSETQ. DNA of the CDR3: TGCGCCAGCAGCCTGCAGGGGGATCGTGAGCAGTTCTTC. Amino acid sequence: CASSLQGDREQFF.

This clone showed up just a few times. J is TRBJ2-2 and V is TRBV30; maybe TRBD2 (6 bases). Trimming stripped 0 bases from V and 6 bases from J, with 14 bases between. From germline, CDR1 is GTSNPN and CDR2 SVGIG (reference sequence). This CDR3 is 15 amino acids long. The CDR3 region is CAWSVRGSLSGELFF. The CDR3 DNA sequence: TGTGCCTGGAGTGTACGGGGGAGCTTGTCCGGGGAGCTGTTTTTT.

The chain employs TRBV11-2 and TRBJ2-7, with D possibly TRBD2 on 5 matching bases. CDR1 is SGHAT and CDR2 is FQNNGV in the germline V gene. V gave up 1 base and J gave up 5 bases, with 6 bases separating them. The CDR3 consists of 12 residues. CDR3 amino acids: CASSLAGNEQYF. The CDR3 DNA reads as TGTGCCAGCAGCTTAGCGGGGAACGAGCAGTACTTC.

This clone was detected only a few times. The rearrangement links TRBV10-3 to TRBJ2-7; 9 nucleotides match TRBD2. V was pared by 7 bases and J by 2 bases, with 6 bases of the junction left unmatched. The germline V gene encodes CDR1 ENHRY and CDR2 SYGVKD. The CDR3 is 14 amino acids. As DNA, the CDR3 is TGTGCCATCATGACTAGCGGCGGCCCCTACGAGCAGTACTTC. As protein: CAIMTSGGPYEQYF.

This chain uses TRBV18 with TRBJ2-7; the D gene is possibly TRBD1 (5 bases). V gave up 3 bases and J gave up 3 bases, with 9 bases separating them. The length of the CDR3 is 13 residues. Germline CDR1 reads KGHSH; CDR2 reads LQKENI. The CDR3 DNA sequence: TGTGCCAGCTCACCCTTGGACATCTACGAGCAGTACTTC. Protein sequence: CASSPLDIYEQYF.

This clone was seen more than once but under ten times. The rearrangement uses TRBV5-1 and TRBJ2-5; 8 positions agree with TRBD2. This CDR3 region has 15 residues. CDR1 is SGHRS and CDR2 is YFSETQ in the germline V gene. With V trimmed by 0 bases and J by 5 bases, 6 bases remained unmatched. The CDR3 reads CASSLGSSGHETQYF. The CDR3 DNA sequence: TGCGCCAGCAGCTTGGGTTCTAGCGGGCACGAGACCCAGTACTTC.